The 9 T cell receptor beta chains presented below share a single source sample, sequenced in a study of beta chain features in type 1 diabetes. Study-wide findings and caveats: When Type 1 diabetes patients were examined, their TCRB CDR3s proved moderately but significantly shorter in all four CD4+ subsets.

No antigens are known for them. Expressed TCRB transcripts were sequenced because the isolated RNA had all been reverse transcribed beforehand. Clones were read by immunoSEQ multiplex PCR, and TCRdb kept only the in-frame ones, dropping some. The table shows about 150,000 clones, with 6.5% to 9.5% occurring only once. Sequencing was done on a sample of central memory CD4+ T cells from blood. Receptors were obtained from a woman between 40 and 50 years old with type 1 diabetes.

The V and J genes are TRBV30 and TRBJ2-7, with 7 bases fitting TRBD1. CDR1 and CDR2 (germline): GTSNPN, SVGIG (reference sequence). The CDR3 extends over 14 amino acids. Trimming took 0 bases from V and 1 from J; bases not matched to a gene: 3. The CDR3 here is CAWSVGGASYEQYF. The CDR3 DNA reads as TGTGCCTGGAGTGTAGGGGGCGCGTCCTACGAGCAGTACTTC.

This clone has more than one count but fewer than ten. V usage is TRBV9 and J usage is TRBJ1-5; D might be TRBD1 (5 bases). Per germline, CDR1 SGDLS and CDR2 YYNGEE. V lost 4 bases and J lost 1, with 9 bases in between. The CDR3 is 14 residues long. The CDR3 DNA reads TGTGCCAGCAGCAGACCAGGGAGCAATCAGCCCCAGCATTTT. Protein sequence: CASSRPGSNQPQHF. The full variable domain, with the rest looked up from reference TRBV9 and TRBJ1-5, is DSGVTQTPKHLITATGQRVTLRCSPRSGDLSVYWYQQSLDQGLQFLIQYYNGEERAKGNILERFSAQQFPDLHSELNLSSLELGDSALYFCASSRPGSNQPQHFGDGTRLSIL.

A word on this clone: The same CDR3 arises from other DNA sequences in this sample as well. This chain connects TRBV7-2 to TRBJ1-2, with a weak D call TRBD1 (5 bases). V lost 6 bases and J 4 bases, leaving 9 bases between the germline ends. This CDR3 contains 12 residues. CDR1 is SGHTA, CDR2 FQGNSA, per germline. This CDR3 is CASSLGAYGYTF. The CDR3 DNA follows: TGTGCCAGCAGTCTAGGGGCCTATGGCTACACCTTC.

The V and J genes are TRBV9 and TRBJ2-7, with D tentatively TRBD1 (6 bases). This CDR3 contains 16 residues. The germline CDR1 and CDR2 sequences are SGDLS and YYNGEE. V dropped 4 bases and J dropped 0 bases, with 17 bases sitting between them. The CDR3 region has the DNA TGTGCCAGCAGCACCGGGGACATTTCCAGCTCCTACGAGCAGTACTTC. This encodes CASSTGDISSSYEQYF. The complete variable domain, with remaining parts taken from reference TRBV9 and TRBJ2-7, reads DSGVTQTPKHLITATGQRVTLRCSPRSGDLSVYWYQQSLDQGLQFLIQYYNGEERAKGNILERFSAQQFPDLHSELNLSSLELGDSALYFCASSTGDISSSYEQYFGPGTRLTVT.

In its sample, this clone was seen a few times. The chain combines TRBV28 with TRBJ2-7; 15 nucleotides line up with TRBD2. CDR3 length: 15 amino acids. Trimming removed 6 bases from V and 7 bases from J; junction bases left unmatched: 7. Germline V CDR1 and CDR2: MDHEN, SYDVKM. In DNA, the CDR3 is TGTGCCAGCAGGCTCGGGACTAGCGGGAGGAAGGAGCAGTACTTC. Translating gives CASRLGTSGRKEQYF.

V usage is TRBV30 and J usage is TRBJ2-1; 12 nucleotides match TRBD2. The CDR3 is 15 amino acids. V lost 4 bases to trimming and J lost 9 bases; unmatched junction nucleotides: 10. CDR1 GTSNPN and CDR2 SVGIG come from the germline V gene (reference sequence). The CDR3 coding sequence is TGTGCCTGGAACACTGGACTAGCGGGAAATCCTGAGCAGTTCTTC. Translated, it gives CAWNTGLAGNPEQFF.

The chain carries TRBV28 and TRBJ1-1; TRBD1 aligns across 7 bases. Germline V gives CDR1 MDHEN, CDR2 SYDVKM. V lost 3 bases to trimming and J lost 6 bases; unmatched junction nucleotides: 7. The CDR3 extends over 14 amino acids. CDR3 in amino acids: CASSFTGARAEAFF. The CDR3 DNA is TGTGCCAGCAGTTTTACAGGGGCACGAGCTGAAGCTTTCTTT.

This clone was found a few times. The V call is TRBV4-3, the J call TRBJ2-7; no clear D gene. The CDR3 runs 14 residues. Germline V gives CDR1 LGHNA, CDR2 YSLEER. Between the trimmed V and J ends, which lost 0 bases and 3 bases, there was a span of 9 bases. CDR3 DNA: TGCGCCAGCAGCCAAGATGCGGCCAGCTACGAGCAGTACTTC. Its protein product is CASSQDAASYEQYF.

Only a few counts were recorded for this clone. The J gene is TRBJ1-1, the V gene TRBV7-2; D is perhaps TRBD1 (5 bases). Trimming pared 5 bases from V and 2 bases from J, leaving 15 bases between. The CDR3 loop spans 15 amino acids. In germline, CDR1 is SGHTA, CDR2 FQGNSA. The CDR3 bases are TGTGCCAGCAGCATTCTATCGGGGGGTAACACTGAAGCTTTCTTT. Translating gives CASSILSGGNTEAFF.